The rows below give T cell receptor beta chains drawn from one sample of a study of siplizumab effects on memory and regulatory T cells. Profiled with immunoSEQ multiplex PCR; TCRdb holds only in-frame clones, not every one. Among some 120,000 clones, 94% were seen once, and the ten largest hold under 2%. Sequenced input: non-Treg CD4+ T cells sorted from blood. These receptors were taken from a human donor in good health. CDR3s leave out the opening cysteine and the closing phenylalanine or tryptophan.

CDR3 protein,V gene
ASSEKDTQY,TRBV2
AISENGVPEAF,TRBV10-3
ASLPGQRDTIY,TRBV18
ASSLATGRDEQF,TRBV7-9
ASSQSPRTVSYEQY,TRBV23-1
ASSRQDPANYGYT,TRBV6-1
ASSEASGGLEKLF,TRBV2
ASTWTSPTGELF,TRBV6-1
AIGTSGASTDTQY,TRBV27
ASSPPGAGGEKLF,TRBV5-4
ASSRLAGYITDTQY,TRBV21-1
ASSSGRDYGYT,TRBV7-2
ASSSQGPRYNEQF,TRBV27
ASSHHQARRPGTEAF,TRBV4-1
ASSPTGGSQGYT,TRBV18
ASSIQPGQGYGYT,TRBV5-5
ASRRTGATSTDTQY,TRBV7-2
ASSFPGTQY,TRBV5-1
ASSDRAPSSPLH,TRBV7-9
ASSASPTGGNTIY,TRBV9
ASSSHRVNTEAF,TRBV5-1
ASSRTSGGSYNEQF,TRBV10-1
ASSLILAGRRGEQY,TRBV5-1
ASSVGRNTEAF,TRBV9
ASSQLNRLKGEQY,TRBV5-1
ASSPRVAGGPPAFNEQF,TRBV9
ASSLAQDRDTQY,TRBV5-1
ASSRRQGDSGNEKLF,TRBV10-1
ASSSQGENEQF,TRBV5-8
ASSESSGVTDTQY,TRBV10-1
ASSMGPARGVGSGQY,TRBV19
ATGTSGGTNTGELF,TRBV28
SVEYGTDTQY,TRBV29-1
ASSLDFSNPSTDTQY,TRBV11-2
ASSQDVRADTQY,TRBV4-1
ASSLGRGGSYEQY,TRBV2
ASSLPGVDQETQY,TRBV5-6
ASSLGVGKETQY,TRBV5-1
ASSQDWDGGYNSPLH,TRBV4-2
ASSEGVKSTDTQY,TRBV2
ARSPLDSGNTGELF,TRBV5-3
ASSALEVWNTEAF,TRBV6-5
ASGSGQTNTGELF,TRBV12-5
ASSGQGNTEAF,TRBV2
ASSVESSGANVLT,TRBV9
AITRGDTEAF,TRBV10-3
ASSTGTSGRASYEQY,TRBV5-1
ASPIEIRYEQY,TRBV27
ASRLGDTQY,TRBV5-1
ASSQGARGLRYNEQF,TRBV4-1
ASSLVGSGGYEQY,TRBV7-2
ASSRGQEEEQY,TRBV18
ASSVPGLAGGRNEQF,TRBV18
ASSLRTGVSNTGELF,TRBV18
ASNGQGAGNTEAF,TRBV10-2
ATKPGTNTEAF,TRBV6-1
ASSSPSGPGGYGYT,TRBV28
AWSVGATDTQY,TRBV30
ASSLDMGLGYNEQF,TRBV7-9